This TCR beta chain is drawn from a study of blood T cell repertoires in COVID-19. With V trimmed by 4 bases and J by 3 bases, 8 bases remained unmatched. The V gene's germline CDR1 is SQVTM and CDR2 ANQGSEA. The CDR3 runs 15 residues. Clones were read by immunoSEQ multiplex PCR, and TCRdb kept only the in-frame ones, dropping some. This table holds 25,000 to 35,000 clones, approximately 85% found once. This receptor was obtained from a man in his 60s with active COVID-19. Sequenced material: peripheral blood. V and J are TRBV29-1 and TRBJ2-3; TRBD2 agrees at 9 bases. CDR3 coding DNA: TGCAGCGTTGTACTTCCTAGCGGGACTACAGATACGCAGTATTTT. As protein: CSVVLPSGTTDTQYF.